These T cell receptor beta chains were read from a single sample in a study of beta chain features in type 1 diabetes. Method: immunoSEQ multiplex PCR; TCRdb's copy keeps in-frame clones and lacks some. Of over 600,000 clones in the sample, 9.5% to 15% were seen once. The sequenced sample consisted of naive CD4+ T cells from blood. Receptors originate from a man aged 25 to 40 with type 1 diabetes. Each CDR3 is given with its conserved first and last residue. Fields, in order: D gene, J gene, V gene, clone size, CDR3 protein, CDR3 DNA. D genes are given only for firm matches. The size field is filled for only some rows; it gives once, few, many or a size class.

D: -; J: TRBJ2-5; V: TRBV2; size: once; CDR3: CASTEGETQYF; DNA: TGTGCCAGCACCGAGGGTGAGACCCAGTACTTC
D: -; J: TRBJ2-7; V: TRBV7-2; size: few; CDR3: CASSLGVVTGRYEQYF; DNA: TGTGCCAGCAGCTTAGGGGTCGTCACAGGGCGCTACGAGCAGTACTTC
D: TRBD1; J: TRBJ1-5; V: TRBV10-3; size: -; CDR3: CAISEGGGVSSNQPQHF; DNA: TGTGCCATCAGTGAAGGAGGGGGCGTATCTAGCAATCAGCCCCAGCATTTT
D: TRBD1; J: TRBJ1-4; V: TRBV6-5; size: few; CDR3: CASGRQGEKLFF; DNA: TGTGCCAGCGGACGACAGGGGGAAAAACTGTTTTTT
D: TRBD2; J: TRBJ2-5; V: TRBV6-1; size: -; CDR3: CALNPGLVRGQYF; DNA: TGTGCCTTGAATCCGGGACTAGTGAGGGGCCAGTACTTC
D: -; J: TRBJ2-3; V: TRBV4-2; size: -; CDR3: CASSPFYGAGTDTQYF; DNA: TGTGCCAGCAGTCCCTTTTATGGGGCTGGAACAGATACGCAGTATTTT
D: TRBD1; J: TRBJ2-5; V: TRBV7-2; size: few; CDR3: CASSLGDRIETQYF; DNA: TGTGCCAGCAGCTTAGGGGACAGAATTGAGACCCAGTACTTC
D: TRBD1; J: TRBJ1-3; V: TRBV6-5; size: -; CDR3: CASSYQGQAGNTIYF; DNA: TGTGCCAGCAGTTACCAGGGACAGGCTGGAAACACCATATATTTT
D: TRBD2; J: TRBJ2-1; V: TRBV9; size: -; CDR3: CASSEGTTTGHNEQFF; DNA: TGTGCCAGCAGCGAGGGGACTACCACCGGTCACAATGAGCAGTTCTTC
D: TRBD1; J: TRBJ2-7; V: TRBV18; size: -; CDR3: CASSPGQGVNEQYF; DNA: TGTGCCAGCTCACCGGGACAGGGTGTCAACGAGCAGTACTTC
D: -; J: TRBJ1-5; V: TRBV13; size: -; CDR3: CASSLAKGYSNQPQHF; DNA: TGTGCCAGCAGCTTAGCGAAGGGCTACAGCAATCAGCCCCAGCATTTT
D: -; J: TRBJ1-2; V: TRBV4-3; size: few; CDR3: CASSQGSRYGYTF; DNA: TGCGCCAGCAGCCAAGGATCCCGTTATGGCTACACCTTC
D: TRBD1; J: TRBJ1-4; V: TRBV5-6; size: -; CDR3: CASSAQGAGEKLFF; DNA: TGTGCCAGCAGCGCGCAGGGGGCAGGAGAAAAACTGTTTTTT
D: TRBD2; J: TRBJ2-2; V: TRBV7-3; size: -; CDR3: CASSNSGANTGELFF; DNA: TGTGCCAGCAGCAATAGCGGGGCGAACACCGGGGAGCTGTTTTTT
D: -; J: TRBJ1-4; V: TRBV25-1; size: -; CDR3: CASSELKGSNEKLFF; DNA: TGTGCCAGCAGTGAATTGAAAGGGTCTAATGAAAAACTGTTTTTT
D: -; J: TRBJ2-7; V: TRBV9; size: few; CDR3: CASSVDRDDYEQYF; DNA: TGTGCCAGCAGCGTAGACCGGGACGACTACGAGCAGTACTTC
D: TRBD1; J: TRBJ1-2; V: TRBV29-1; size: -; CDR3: CSVKPPGQPFGGGYTF; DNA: TGCAGCGTTAAGCCCCCGGGACAGCCATTCGGGGGGGGCTACACCTTC
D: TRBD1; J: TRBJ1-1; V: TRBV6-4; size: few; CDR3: CASRPQGASTEAFF; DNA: TGTGCCAGCAGACCACAGGGGGCAAGCACTGAAGCTTTCTTT
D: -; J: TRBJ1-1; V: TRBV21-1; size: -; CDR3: CASSPRKAEAFF; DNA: TGTGCCAGCAGCCCCCGGAAAGCTGAAGCTTTCTTT
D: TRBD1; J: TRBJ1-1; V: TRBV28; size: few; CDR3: CASSPRTGGGSEAFF; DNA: TGTGCCAGCAGTCCCCGGACAGGGGGCGGCTCTGAAGCTTTCTTT
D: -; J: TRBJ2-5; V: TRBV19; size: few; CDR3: CASSSNRGSTGTQYF; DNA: TGTGCCAGTAGCTCTAACCGGGGCTCCACCGGGACCCAGTACTTC
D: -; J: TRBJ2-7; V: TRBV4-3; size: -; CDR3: CASSQMGLATYEQYF; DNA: TGCGCCAGCAGCCAAATGGGACTCGCCACCTACGAGCAGTACTTC
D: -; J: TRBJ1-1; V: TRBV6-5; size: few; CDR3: CASRSQGLNTEAFF; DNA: TGTGCCAGCAGATCACAGGGACTGAACACTGAAGCTTTCTTT
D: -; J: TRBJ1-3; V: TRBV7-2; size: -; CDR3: CASSLAAGAGNTIYF; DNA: TGTGCCAGCAGCTTAGCGGCCGGAGCAGGAAACACCATATATTTT
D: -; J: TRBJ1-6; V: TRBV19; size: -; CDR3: CASTRQLGSPLHF; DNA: TGTGCCAGTACCAGACAGTTAGGCTCACCCCTCCACTTT
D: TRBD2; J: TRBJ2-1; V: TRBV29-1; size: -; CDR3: CSVRRGTYNEQFF; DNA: TGCAGCGTCAGGCGGGGGACCTACAATGAGCAGTTCTTC
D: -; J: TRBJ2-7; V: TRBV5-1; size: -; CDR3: CASSLAGRDEQYF; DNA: TGCGCCAGCAGCTTGGCGGGACGAGACGAGCAGTACTTC
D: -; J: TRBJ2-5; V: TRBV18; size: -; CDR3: CASSPGSSALQETQYF; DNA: TGTGCCAGCTCACCAGGGTCATCGGCTCTCCAAGAGACCCAGTACTTC
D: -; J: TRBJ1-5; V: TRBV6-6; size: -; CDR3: CASSPSVEQPQHF; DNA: TGTGCCAGCAGTCCCTCGGTCGAACAGCCCCAGCATTTT
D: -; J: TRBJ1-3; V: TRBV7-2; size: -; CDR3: CASSFGTSGNTIYF; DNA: TGTGCCAGCAGCTTCGGGACCTCTGGAAACACCATATATTTT
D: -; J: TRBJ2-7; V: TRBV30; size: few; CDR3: CAWNRDYEQYF; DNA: TGTGCCTGGAACAGGGACTACGAGCAGTACTTC
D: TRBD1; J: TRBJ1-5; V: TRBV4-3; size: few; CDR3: CASSPGTDSNQPQHF; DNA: TGCGCCAGCAGCCCCGGGACAGATAGCAATCAGCCCCAGCATTTT
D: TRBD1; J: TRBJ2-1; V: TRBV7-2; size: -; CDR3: CASSPRGQGANNEQFF; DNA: TGTGCCAGCAGCCCTAGGGGACAGGGGGCGAATAATGAGCAGTTCTTC
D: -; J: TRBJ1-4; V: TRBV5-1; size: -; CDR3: CASSLADGNEKLFF; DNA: TGCGCCAGCAGCTTGGCCGACGGGAATGAAAAACTGTTTTTT
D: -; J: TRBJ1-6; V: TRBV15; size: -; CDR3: CATSRDLRGNSPLHF; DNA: TGTGCCACCAGCAGAGATCTCAGGGGTAATTCACCCCTCCACTTT
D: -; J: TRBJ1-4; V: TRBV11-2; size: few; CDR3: CASSLVSQGEKLFF; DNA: TGTGCCAGCAGCTTAGTATCCCAGGGGGAAAAACTGTTTTTT
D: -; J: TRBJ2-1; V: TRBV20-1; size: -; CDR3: CSARFESQFF; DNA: TGCAGTGCTAGATTCGAGAGTCAGTTCTTC
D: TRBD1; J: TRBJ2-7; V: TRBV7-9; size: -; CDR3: CASNQGQVVHEQYF; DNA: TGTGCCAGCAACCAGGGACAGGTAGTCCACGAGCAGTACTTC
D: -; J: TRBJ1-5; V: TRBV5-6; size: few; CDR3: CASSPAGTLGPQHF; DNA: TGTGCCAGCAGTCCGGCCGGGACCTTAGGGCCCCAGCATTTT
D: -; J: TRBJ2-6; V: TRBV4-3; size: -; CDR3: CASSQEALSGANVLTF; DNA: TGCGCCAGCAGCCAAGAAGCTCTTTCTGGGGCCAACGTCCTGACTTTC
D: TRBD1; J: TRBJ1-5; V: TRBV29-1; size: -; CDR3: CSVGGQGSNQPQHF; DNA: TGCAGCGTTGGGGGACAGGGAAGCAATCAGCCCCAGCATTTT
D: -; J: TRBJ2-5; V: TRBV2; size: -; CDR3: CASSAQSGLVETQYF; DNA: TGTGCCAGCAGCGCACAGTCGGGGCTCGTAGAGACCCAGTACTTC
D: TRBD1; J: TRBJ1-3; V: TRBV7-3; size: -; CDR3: CASAPGTGGNTIYF; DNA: TGTGCCAGCGCTCCCGGGACAGGGGGAAACACCATATATTTT
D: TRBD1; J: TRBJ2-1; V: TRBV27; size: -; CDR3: CASSRTGLLNEQFF; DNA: TGTGCTTCCAGTAGGACAGGCCTTCTCAATGAGCAGTTCTTC
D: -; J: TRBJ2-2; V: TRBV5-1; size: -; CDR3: CASSPARDLLGTGELFF; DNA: TGCGCCAGCAGCCCGGCCCGGGACCTTCTGGGCACCGGGGAGCTGTTTTTT
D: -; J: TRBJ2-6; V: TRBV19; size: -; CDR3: CASSFKHLASGANVLTF; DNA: TGTGCCAGTAGTTTTAAGCATTTGGCCTCTGGGGCCAACGTCCTGACTTTC
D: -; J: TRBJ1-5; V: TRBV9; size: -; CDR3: CASSEQGTQPQHF; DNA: TGTGCCAGCAGCGAACAGGGAACCCAGCCCCAGCATTTT
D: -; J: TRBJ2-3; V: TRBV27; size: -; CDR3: CASSSGVADTQYF; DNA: TGTGCCAGCAGTTCAGGGGTGGCAGATACGCAGTATTTT
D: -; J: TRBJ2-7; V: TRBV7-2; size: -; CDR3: CASSLDLRGSYEQYF; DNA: TGTGCCAGCAGCTTAGATCTGAGGGGATCCTACGAGCAGTACTTC
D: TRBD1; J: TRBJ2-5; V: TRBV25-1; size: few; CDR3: CASNDREQETQYF; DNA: TGTGCCAGCAACGACAGGGAACAAGAGACCCAGTACTTC
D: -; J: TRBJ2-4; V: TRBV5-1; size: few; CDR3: CASSLGQGSWYF; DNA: TGCGCCAGCAGCTTGGGGCAGGGGAGTTGGTACTTC
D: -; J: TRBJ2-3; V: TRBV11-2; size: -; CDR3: CASSLDLADLTQYF; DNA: TGTGCCAGCAGCTTAGATCTCGCAGATCTAACGCAGTATTTT
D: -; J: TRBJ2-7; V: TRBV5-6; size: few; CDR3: CASTGQNSYEQYF; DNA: TGTGCCAGCACCGGACAGAACTCCTACGAGCAGTACTTC
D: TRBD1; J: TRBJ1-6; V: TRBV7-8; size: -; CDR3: CASSLRQGNSPLHF; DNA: TGTGCCAGCAGCCTGAGACAGGGAAATTCACCCCTCCACTTT
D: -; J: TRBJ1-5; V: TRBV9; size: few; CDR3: CASSEGVWQPQHF; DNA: TGTGCCAGCAGCGAGGGGGTATGGCAGCCCCAGCATTTT
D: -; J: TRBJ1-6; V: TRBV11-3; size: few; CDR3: CASSLGHGEGNSPLHF; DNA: TGTGCCAGCAGCTTAGGCCACGGGGAGGGAAATTCACCCCTCCACTTT
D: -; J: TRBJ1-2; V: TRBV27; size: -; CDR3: CASSLSGAINYGYTF; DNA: TGTGCCAGCAGTTTATCGGGGGCGATTAACTATGGCTACACCTTC
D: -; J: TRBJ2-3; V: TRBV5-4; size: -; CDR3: CASSLDSRDQYF; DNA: TGTGCCAGCAGCTTGGACAGCCGAGACCAGTATTTT